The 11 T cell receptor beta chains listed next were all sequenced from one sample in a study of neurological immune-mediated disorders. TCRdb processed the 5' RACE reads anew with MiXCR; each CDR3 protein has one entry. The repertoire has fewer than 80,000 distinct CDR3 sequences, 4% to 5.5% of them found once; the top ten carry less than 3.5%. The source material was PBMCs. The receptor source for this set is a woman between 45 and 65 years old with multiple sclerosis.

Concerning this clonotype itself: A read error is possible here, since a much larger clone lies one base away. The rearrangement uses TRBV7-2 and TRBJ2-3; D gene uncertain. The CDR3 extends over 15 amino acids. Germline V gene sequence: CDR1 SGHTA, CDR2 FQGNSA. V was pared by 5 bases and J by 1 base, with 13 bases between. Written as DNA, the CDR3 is TGTGCCAGCAGCCCTCAAACCATCGGCACAGATACGCAGTATTTT. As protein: CASSPQTIGTDTQYF.

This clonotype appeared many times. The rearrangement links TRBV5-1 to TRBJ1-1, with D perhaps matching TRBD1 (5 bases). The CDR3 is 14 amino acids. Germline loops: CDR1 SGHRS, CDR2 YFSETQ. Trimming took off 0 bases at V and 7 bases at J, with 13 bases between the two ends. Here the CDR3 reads CASSLAGGESEAFF. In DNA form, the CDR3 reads TGCGCCAGCAGCTTGGCCGGGGGGGAGAGTGAAGCTTTCTTT. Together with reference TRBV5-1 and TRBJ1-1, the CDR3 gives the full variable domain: KAGVTQTPRYLIKTRGQQVTLSCSPISGHRSVSWYQQTPGQGLQFLFEYFSETQRNKGNFPGRFSGRQFSNSRSEMNVSTLELGDSALYLCASSLAGGESEAFFGQGTRLTVV.

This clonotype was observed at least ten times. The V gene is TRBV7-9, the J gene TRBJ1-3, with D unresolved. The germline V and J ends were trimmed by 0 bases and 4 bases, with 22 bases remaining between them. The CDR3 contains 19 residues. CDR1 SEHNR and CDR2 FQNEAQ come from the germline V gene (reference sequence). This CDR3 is CASSLALLSGRREGNTIYF. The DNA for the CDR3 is TGTGCCAGCAGCTTAGCGCTTCTGTCAGGACGGCGTGAGGGAAACACCATATATTTT.

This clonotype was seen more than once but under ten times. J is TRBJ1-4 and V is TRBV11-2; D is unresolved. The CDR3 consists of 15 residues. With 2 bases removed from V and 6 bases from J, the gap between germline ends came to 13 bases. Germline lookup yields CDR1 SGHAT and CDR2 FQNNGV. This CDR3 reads CASSLTGFRDEKLFF. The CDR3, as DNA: TGTGCCAGCAGCTTAACGGGGTTCCGGGATGAAAAACTGTTTTTT.

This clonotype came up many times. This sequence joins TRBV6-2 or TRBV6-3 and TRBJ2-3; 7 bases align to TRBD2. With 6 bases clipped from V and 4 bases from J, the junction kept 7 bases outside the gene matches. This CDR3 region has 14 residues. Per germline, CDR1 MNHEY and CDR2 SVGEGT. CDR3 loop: CASRDFTSADTQYF. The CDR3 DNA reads TGTGCCAGCAGGGATTTTACTAGCGCAGATACGCAGTATTTT.

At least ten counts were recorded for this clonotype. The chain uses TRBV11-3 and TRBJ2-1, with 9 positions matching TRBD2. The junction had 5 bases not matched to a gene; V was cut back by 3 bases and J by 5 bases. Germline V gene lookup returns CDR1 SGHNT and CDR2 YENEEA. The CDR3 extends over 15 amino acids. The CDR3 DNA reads TGTGCCAGCAGCTTCAGTAGCGGGGGTCACAATGAGCAGTTCTTC. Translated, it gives CASSFSSGGHNEQFF.

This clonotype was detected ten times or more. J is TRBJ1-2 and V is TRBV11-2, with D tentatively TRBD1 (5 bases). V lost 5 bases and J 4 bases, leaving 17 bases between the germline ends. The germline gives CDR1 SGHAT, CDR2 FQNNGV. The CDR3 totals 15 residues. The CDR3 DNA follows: TGTGCCAGCAGCACCTTCGGGGCGAGGGGCTATGGCTACACCTTC. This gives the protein CASSTFGARGYGYTF.

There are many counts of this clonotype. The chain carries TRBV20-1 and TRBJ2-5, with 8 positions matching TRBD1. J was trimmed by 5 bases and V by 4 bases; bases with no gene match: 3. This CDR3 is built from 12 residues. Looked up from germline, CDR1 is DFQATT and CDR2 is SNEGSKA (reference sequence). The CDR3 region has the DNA TGCAGTGCTACAGGGGGCTTGGAGACCCAGTACTTC. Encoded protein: CSATGGLETQYF.

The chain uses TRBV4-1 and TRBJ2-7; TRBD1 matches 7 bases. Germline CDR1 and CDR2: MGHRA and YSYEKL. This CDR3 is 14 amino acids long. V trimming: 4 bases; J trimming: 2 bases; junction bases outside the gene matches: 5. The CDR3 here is CASSPRDRAYEQYF. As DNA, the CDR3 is TGCGCCAGCAGCCCCCGCGACAGGGCCTACGAGCAGTACTTC.

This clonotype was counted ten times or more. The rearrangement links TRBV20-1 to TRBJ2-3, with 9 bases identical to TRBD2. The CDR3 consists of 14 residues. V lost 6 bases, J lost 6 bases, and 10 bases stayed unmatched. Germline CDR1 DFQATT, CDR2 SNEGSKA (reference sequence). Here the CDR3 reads CSAGRSGRSDTQYF. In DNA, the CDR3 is TGCAGTGCGGGGCGGAGCGGGAGGTCGGATACGCAGTATTTT.

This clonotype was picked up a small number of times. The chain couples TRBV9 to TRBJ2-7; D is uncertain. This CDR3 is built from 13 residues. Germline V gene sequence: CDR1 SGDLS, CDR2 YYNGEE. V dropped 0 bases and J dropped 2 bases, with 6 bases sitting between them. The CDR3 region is CASSVGDTYEQYF. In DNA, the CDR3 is TGTGCCAGCAGCGTAGGAGATACCTACGAGCAGTACTTC.